This T cell receptor beta chain originates from a study of cytomegalovirus exposure and HLA in healthy donors. Notes on the study in general: A list of around 150 TCR beta chains associated with cytomegalovirus was given. Most of the CMV-associated TCR beta chains (in a later analysis) appeared to be HLA-restricted.

The CDR3 has 12 residues. From germline, CDR1 is SQVTM and CDR2 ANQGSEA. J lost 6 bases, V lost 6 bases, and 3 bases had no gene match. With regard to this clone: The antigen remains unidentified.

Primers: 60 Vbeta forward and 13 Jbeta reverse. Assay: immunoSEQ multiplex PCR; the TCRdb copy retains only in-frame clones and omits some. The sample yields some 130,000 clones, about 70% seen once. V gene TRBV29-1 combines with J gene TRBJ2-2; 8 bases align to TRBD1. Sequencing used PBMCs. This receptor was obtained from a male donor in good health and CMV-seronegative. The CDR3: CSVTGESGELFF. In DNA, the CDR3 is TGCAGCGTGACAGGGGAATCCGGGGAGCTGTTTTTT.